This TCR beta chain was retrieved from a study of regulatory T cells in long-lasting Graves disease. Across the whole study: Over 5 years on antithyroid drugs plus positive TSH receptor antibodies marked Graves' disease as persistent.

This clonotype turned up a few times. The antigen remains unidentified. Arm-PCR of CDR3 regions and iRepertoire HTBI primers were used to build TCR beta libraries. TCRdb reprocessed the multiplex PCR reads with MiXCR, giving one entry per CDR3 protein. The data hold over 350,000 distinct CDR3 sequences, with about a fifth observed a single time. With V trimmed by 6 bases and J by 6 bases, 4 bases remained unmatched. The CDR3 is 12 amino acids. CDR1 and CDR2 (germline): MNHEY, SMNVEV (reference sequence). Time point here: persistent/refractory GD, antithyroid drugs over 5 years with positive TRAb. PBMC-extracted RNA yielded the TCR library. General study findings and limits: TRBV28 was favored in persistent disease, as were TRBJ1-2 and TRBJ2-5. For persistent Graves' patients, TCR diversity was lower than for newly diagnosed ones.

The TCR sequence derives from a female donor with Graves disease. This sequence joins TRBV27 and TRBJ1-1; the match to TRBD1 covers 7 bases. Sequences were derived from peripheral blood mononuclear cells (PBMCs), sampled when the disease was refractory, from a patient treated with antithyroid drugs. CDR3 DNA sequence: TGTGCCAGCAGGACAGGGAGGGCTGAAGCTTTCTTT. The encoded protein is CASRTGRAEAFF.